Below, 10 T cell receptor beta chains from the same sample are listed, as sequenced in a study of cytomegalovirus exposure and HLA in healthy donors. Researchers ran the PCR with 60 Vbeta and 13 Jbeta primers. Using immunoSEQ multiplex PCR, the repertoire was profiled, and TCRdb retains in-frame clones only, with some absent. Here the sample spans some 180,000 clones, 9.5% being singletons. The source material was PBMCs. These receptors all come from a woman in her 30s in good health and CMV-seropositive.

The V call is TRBV6-5, the J call TRBJ1-2; 8 nucleotides match TRBD1. Germline V lookup: CDR1 MNHEY, CDR2 SVGAGI. The CDR3 runs to 16 residues. V was clipped by 1 base and J by 8 bases; unmatched bases: 12. CDR3 in amino acids: CASSYYGQGWEIGYTF. CDR3 in DNA: TGTGCCAGCAGTTACTACGGACAGGGTTGGGAGATAGGCTACACCTTC.

This clone was detected only a few times. This chain uses TRBV30 with TRBJ1-2; D perhaps matches TRBD1 (5 bases). Germline lookup yields CDR1 GTSNPN and CDR2 SVGIG (reference sequence). Between the trimmed V and J ends, which lost 2 bases and 5 bases, there was a span of 18 bases. CDR3 length equals 15 residues. The CDR3, as DNA: TGTGCCTGGAGTAACCAGGGCCCTGTTCCGTATGGCTACACCTTC. As protein: CAWSNQGPVPYGYTF. Using reference TRBV30 and TRBJ1-2 for the parts outside the CDR3, the full variable domain is SQTIHQWPATLVQPVGSPLSLECTVEGTSNPNLYWYRQAAGRGLQLLFYSVGIGQISSEVPQNLSASRPQDRQFILSSKKLLLSDSGFYLCAWSNQGPVPYGYTFGSGTRLTVV.

This clone was seen a few times. The V gene is TRBV11-2, the J gene TRBJ2-2; no clear D. Trimming stripped 5 bases from V and 5 bases from J, with 12 bases between. This CDR3 has 14 residues. The V gene's germline CDR1 is SGHAT and CDR2 FQNNGV. CDR3 sequence reads: CASSRPLTTGELFF. The CDR3 DNA sequence: TGTGCCAGCAGCCGCCCCCTTACAACCGGGGAGCTGTTTTTT.

This chain links TRBV6-6 with TRBJ1-2; D is perhaps TRBD1 (6 bases). The germline CDR1 and CDR2 sequences are MNHNY and SVGAGI (reference sequence). The CDR3 is 12 amino acids. V dropped 6 bases and J dropped 2 bases, with 7 bases sitting between them. This CDR3 reads CASRGQNYGYTF. CDR3 nucleotides: TGTGCCAGCAGGGGACAAAACTATGGCTACACCTTC.

This sequence joins TRBV2 and TRBJ2-7, with a tentative D call TRBD2 (5 bases). Trimming shortened V by 4 bases and J by 2 bases, and 9 bases separated the two germline ends. This CDR3 comprises 13 residues. The germline V gene has CDR1 SNHLY and CDR2 FYNNEI. CDR3 region: CASSVTRTYEQYF. The CDR3 nucleotides read TGTGCCAGCAGTGTAACTAGGACCTACGAGCAGTACTTC. The entire variable domain, with the rest obtained from reference TRBV2 and TRBJ2-7, is as follows: EPEVTQTPSHQVTQMGQEVILRCVPISNHLYFYWYRQILGQKVEFLVSFYNNEISEKSEIFDDQFSVERPDGSNFTLKIRSTKLEDSAMYFCASSVTRTYEQYFGPGTRLTVT.

The chain combines TRBV4-2 with TRBJ2-2; TRBD2 aligns across 9 bases. V gave up 0 bases and J gave up 2 bases; unmatched junction bases: 4. The germline V gene encodes CDR1 LGHNA and CDR2 YNFKEQ. The CDR3 is made up of 17 amino acids. CDR3 in DNA: TGTGCCAGCAGCCAAGAACCTAGCGGGGTAAACACCGGGGAGCTGTTTTTT. This gives the protein CASSQEPSGVNTGELFF.

The genes are TRBV5-1 and TRBJ1-4; D possibly corresponds to TRBD1 (6 bases). V lost 4 bases and J lost 7, with 14 bases in between. This CDR3 contains 14 residues. Germline V lookup: CDR1 SGHRS, CDR2 YFSETQ. The CDR3 bases are TGCGCCAGCAGCCGACGGGGGGCGCGTGAAAAACTGTTTTTT. Protein sequence: CASSRRGAREKLFF.

The chain couples TRBV18 to TRBJ2-7; TRBD1 is a possible D gene (6 bases). Germline CDR1 KGHSH, CDR2 LQKENI. The V end lost 2 bases, the J end lost 3 bases, and 14 bases lay between the germline ends. This CDR3 spans 15 amino acids. This CDR3 is CASSPSGQPFYEQYF. CDR3 bases: TGTGCCAGCTCACCATCTGGACAGCCCTTCTACGAGCAGTACTTC.

This clone was counted between two and nine times. This chain connects TRBV13 to TRBJ2-7; 8 bases line up with TRBD1. The CDR3 length is 13 residues. V lost 7 bases to trimming and J lost 3 bases; unmatched junction nucleotides: 5. Germline loops: CDR1 PRHDT, CDR2 FYEKMQ (reference sequence). CDR3 nucleotide sequence: TGTGCCAGCACCCAGGGGGCCAGCTACGAGCAGTACTTC. Encoded protein: CASTQGASYEQYF.

With respect to this clone: The junction departs from germline at one end; a sequencing error may be responsible. The rearrangement uses TRBV2 and TRBJ2-7; 12 nucleotides match TRBD2. CDR1 and CDR2 from the germline V gene are SNHLY and FYNNEI. CDR3 length equals 15 residues. The CDR3 is CASSGASGRAGERYF. The CDR3 bases are TGTGCCAGCAGTGGGGCTAGCGGGAGGGCCGGTGAGCGGTACTTC.